Listed below are T cell receptor beta chains from one sample, sequenced in a study of neurological immune-mediated disorders. Via MiXCR, TCRdb re-called the 5' RACE reads, giving one row per CDR3 protein. The repertoire holds around 18,000 distinct CDR3 sequences, with less than 25% as singletons. Specimen: PBMCs. The receptor set was obtained from a man aged 45-65 years in good health. The CDR3 runs from the conserved cysteine through the conserved F or W. A D gene is named only where the DNA matches it firmly. Clone size is stated in some rows and not others, as once, few, many or a class when expanded.

>medium-sized|TRBV5-1|TRBD2|TRBJ2-7
CASSWPTSGLYEQYF
TGCGCCAGCAGCTGGCCAACTAGCGGGCTCTACGAGCAGTACTTC
>.|TRBV4-1|.|TRBJ2-3
CASSQGYQWDADTQYF
TGCGCCAGCAGCCAAGGATACCAGTGGGATGCAGATACGCAGTATTTT
>.|TRBV20-1|.|TRBJ1-6
CSARDPAGPLHF
TGCAGTGCTAGAGATCCCGCGGGTCCCCTCCACTTT
>few|TRBV12-3/TRBV12-4|TRBD2|TRBJ2-7
CASRGLAGGPNEQYF
TGTGCCAGCAGGGGGCTAGCGGGAGGGCCCAACGAGCAGTACTTC
>many|TRBV12-3/TRBV12-4|TRBD2|TRBJ2-6
CASSPRGGGAHVSGANVLTF
TGTGCCAGCAGCCCACGGGGCGGGGGGGCCCACGTGTCTGGGGCCAACGTCCTGACTTTC
>.|TRBV5-4|TRBD1|TRBJ2-5
CASSATYRTGKETQYF
TGTGCCAGCAGCGCGACTTACCGGACAGGGAAAGAGACCCAGTACTTC
>.|TRBV27|.|TRBJ2-3
CATREDLRRATDTQYF
TGTGCCACCCGGGAAGACCTCAGGCGGGCCACAGATACGCAGTATTTT
>many|TRBV9|.|TRBJ2-1
CASSVGGVVNEQFF
TGTGCCAGCAGCGTAGGGGGGGTGGTCAATGAGCAGTTCTTC
>many|TRBV20-1|.|TRBJ2-3
CSANRQGLGTDTQYF
TGCAGTGCTAACCGACAGGGACTTGGCACAGATACGCAGTATTTT
>.|TRBV20-1|.|TRBJ2-1
CSARRGLVNEQFF
TGCAGTGCACGGAGGGGGCTGGTCAATGAGCAGTTCTTC
>many|TRBV11-1|.|TRBJ1-5
CASSPGGQQPQHF
TGTGCCAGCAGCCCCGGGGGGCAGCAGCCCCAGCATTTT
>many|TRBV20-1|TRBD2|TRBJ2-3
CSARDSRGAARDTQYF
TGCAGTGCTAGAGATTCGCGGGGGGCGGCGAGGGATACGCAGTATTTT
>.|TRBV7-8|.|TRBJ2-3
CASSLINRDTQYF
TGTGCCAGCAGCTTAATAAACAGGGATACGCAGTATTTT
>many|TRBV5-1|.|TRBJ2-5
CASRDQETQYF
TGCGCCAGCAGGGATCAAGAGACCCAGTACTTC
>few|TRBV3-1|.|TRBJ2-1
CASSGPPNEQFF
TGTGCCAGCAGCGGGCCCCCCAATGAGCAGTTCTTC
>many|TRBV29-1|TRBD2|TRBJ2-7
CSAGRGENYEQYF
TGCAGCGCCGGGCGGGGGGAAAACTACGAGCAGTACTTC
>.|TRBV19|.|TRBJ2-6
CASSTFLGGANVLTF
TGTGCCAGTAGTACCTTCCTCGGTGGGGCCAACGTCCTGACTTTC
>.|TRBV20-1|.|TRBJ2-2
CSARWGTNTGELFF
TGCAGTGCCAGGTGGGGAACGAACACCGGGGAGCTGTTTTTT
>many|TRBV2|TRBD2|TRBJ2-1
CASRLDGGIAGTNEQFF
TGTGCCAGCAGGCTTGACGGGGGAATAGCGGGGACCAATGAGCAGTTCTTC
>many|TRBV10-3|TRBD2|TRBJ2-4
CAISDLLAGTPPKNIQYF
TGTGCCATCAGTGATCTACTAGCGGGTACTCCGCCCAAAAACATTCAGTACTTC
>few|TRBV5-1|TRBD2|TRBJ2-5
CASSSSSGRRETQYF
TGCGCCAGCAGCAGCTCTAGCGGGAGAAGAGAGACCCAGTACTTC
>many|TRBV20-1|.|TRBJ2-7
CSASRGKSYEQYF
TGCAGTGCTAGTAGGGGAAAGTCCTACGAGCAGTACTTC
>medium-sized|TRBV5-1|.|TRBJ2-7
CASSFAGGYEQYF
TGCGCCAGCAGCTTCGCTGGGGGCTACGAGCAGTACTTC
>many|TRBV20-1|.|TRBJ1-1
CSARGPRGVAFF
TGCAGTGCTAGAGGTCCAAGGGGGGTGGCTTTCTTT
>.|TRBV29-1|TRBD1|TRBJ2-2
CSASRGPGTGELFF
TGCAGCGCGTCCAGGGGGCCGGGCACCGGGGAGCTGTTTTTT
>.|TRBV7-7|.|TRBJ2-2
CASSSQGSSGELFF
TGTGCCAGCAGTTCCCAAGGGAGTTCCGGGGAGCTGTTTTTT
>many|TRBV5-1|.|TRBJ1-1
CASSLSKGSRYTEAFF
TGCGCCAGCAGCTTGAGTAAGGGCAGCCGGTACACTGAAGCTTTCTTT
>many|TRBV10-3|.|TRBJ2-1
CAACRDTSGFNEQFF
TGTGCCGCCTGTCGGGACACATCGGGGTTTAATGAGCAGTTCTTC
>many|TRBV4-1|.|TRBJ2-5
CASSQDSASPETQYF
TGCGCCAGCAGCCAAGATTCGGCCAGCCCAGAGACCCAGTACTTC
>many|TRBV20-1|TRBD2|TRBJ2-7
CSAKLSGRGYEQYF
TGCAGTGCTAAGCTAAGCGGGAGGGGCTACGAGCAGTACTTC